Each of the 5 T cell receptor beta chains below was sequenced from the same sample in a study of cytomegalovirus exposure and HLA in healthy donors. The PCR had 60 Vbeta and 13 Jbeta primers. The assay was immunoSEQ multiplex PCR, and TCRdb's table has in-frame clones only and misses some. The data hold some 70,000 clones, with more than 60% observed a single time. The sample consisted of PBMCs. The receptors were gathered from a male donor in good health and CMV-seropositive.

The V gene is TRBV7-6, the J gene TRBJ2-3, with 8 bases matching TRBD2. The junction had 8 bases not matched to a gene; V was cut back by 8 bases and J by 1 base. CDR3 length: 15 amino acids. Germline CDR1 reads SGHVS; CDR2 reads FNYEAQ. CDR3 protein: CASSREGWGTDTQYF. The CDR3 DNA reads TGTGCCAGCTCCCGGGAGGGGTGGGGCACAGATACGCAGTATTTT. Drawing the rest from reference TRBV7-6 and TRBJ2-3, the complete variable domain is GAGVSQSPRYKVTKRGQDVALRCDPISGHVSLYWYRQALGQGPEFLTYFNYEAQQDKSGLPNDRFSAERPEGSISTLTIQRTEQRDSAMYRCASSREGWGTDTQYFGPGTRLTVL.

A single count supports this clone. The CDR3 sequence: CASSQASASTDTQYF. CDR3 sequence (DNA): TGTGCCAGCAGCCAAGCTAGTGCTAGCACAGATACGCAGTATTTT. The chain links TRBV4-2 to TRBJ2-3; D remains unclear. Trimming pared 1 base from V and 0 bases from J, leaving 8 bases between. Germline CDR1 reads LGHNA; CDR2 reads YNFKEQ. This CDR3 has 15 residues.

With respect to this clone: The same CDR3 is also encoded by other DNA sequences in this sample. This chain links TRBV10-2 with TRBJ1-1; 7 bases are shared with TRBD1. This CDR3 has 16 residues. Losses at the gene ends were 5 bases for V and 6 bases for J; bases not matched to a gene: 15. Germline CDR1 and CDR2: WSHSY and SAAADI. CDR3 region: CASSTGTARIFAEAFF. The CDR3 region has the DNA TGCGCCAGCAGTACCGGGACAGCCCGAATTTTTGCTGAAGCTTTCTTT.

V and J are TRBV5-5 and TRBJ2-3; D ambiguous. V lost 0 bases, J lost 2 bases, and 4 bases lay in between. From germline, CDR1 is SGHKS and CDR2 YYEKEE (reference sequence). CDR3 length: 13 residues. CDR3: CASSLDITDTQYF. The CDR3 DNA is TGTGCCAGCAGCTTGGACATCACAGATACGCAGTATTTT.

The chain uses TRBV7-2 and TRBJ1-1; tentatively, D is TRBD1 (6 bases). Trimming shortened V by 5 bases and J by 10 bases, and 17 bases separated the two germline ends. The germline CDR1 and CDR2 sequences are SGHTA and FQGNSA. The CDR3 is 13 residues long. CDR3 protein: CASSPNAGEGAFF. The CDR3 coding sequence is TGTGCCAGCAGCCCTAACGCAGGGGAGGGAGCTTTCTTT.